This TCR beta chain is drawn from a study of blood T cell repertoires in COVID-19. Study overall: T cells, B-cell-depleted T cells, or PBMCs provided the cDNA or gDNA that served as material.

CDR1 is MGHRA, CDR2 YSYEKL, per germline. The CDR3 runs to 14 residues. After removal of 4 bases from V and 8 bases from J, the junction contained 2 bases not matched to a gene. Assignments of participants to cohorts depended upon their own reported clinical history. Original processing methods: Reference gene primer amplification in the assay estimated nucleated cell counts. TCRdb's table, derived via immunoSEQ multiplex PCR, lists solely in-frame clones and lacks some. That table gives V, J and clone size, and the DNA gave D and trimming. The table lists fewer than 200,000 clones, approximately 86% of them singletons.

This sequence originates from a woman aged 35 to 49 in a cohort exposed to, infected with or recovered from COVID-19 (not recorded which). What was sequenced was PBMCs or T cells enriched from blood (not recorded which). This chain links TRBV4-1 with TRBJ1-6, with 10 bases fitting TRBD1. CDR3 sequence: CASSLTGGDSPLHF. CDR3 DNA: TGCGCCAGCAGCCTGACAGGGGGCGATTCACCCCTCCACTTT.